Following are 20 T cell receptor beta chains from one sample sequenced in a study of neoadjuvant anti-PD-1 for oral cavity cancer. Here immunoSEQ multiplex PCR was the method, and the copy in TCRdb shows in-frame clones only, minus some. The repertoire holds 7,500 to 8,000 clones, with less than 75% as singletons. Indicated time point: after neoadjuvant nivolumab, at surgical resection. The sample here was PBMCs, taken after nivolumab (anti-PD-1) treatment. These receptors were obtained from a person between 35 and 79 years old with oral cavity squamous cell carcinoma.

The chain has TRBV19 and TRBJ1-1; tentatively, D is TRBD1 (5 bases). From germline, CDR1 is LNHDA and CDR2 SQIVND (reference sequence). Trimming stripped 1 base from V and 4 bases from J, with 13 bases between. The CDR3 consists of 15 residues. CDR3 region: CASSIGQIGVTEAFF. CDR3 coding DNA: TGTGCCAGTAGTATAGGACAGATCGGGGTCACTGAAGCTTTCTTT.

This rearrangement joins TRBV6-1 to TRBJ2-1; D unclear. The CDR3 extends over 13 amino acids. The V and J ends lost 4 bases and 0 bases respectively, with 4 bases between them. Germline V CDR1 and CDR2: MNHNS, SASEGT. CDR3 nucleotide sequence: TGTGCCAGCAGTGTGGGCTCCTACAATGAGCAGTTCTTC. Translation gives CASSVGSYNEQFF.

This clone has more than one count but fewer than ten. The chain links TRBV7-9 to TRBJ1-1; D might be TRBD1 (5 bases). V was trimmed by 7 bases and J by 0 bases, leaving 21 bases between them. Looked up from germline, CDR1 is SEHNR and CDR2 is FQNEAQ (reference sequence). This CDR3 spans 17 amino acids. The CDR3 protein is CASTSDIYQGMNTEAFF. The CDR3 nucleotides are TGTGCCAGCACCTCAGATATTTATCAGGGCATGAACACTGAAGCTTTCTTT.

V and J are TRBV15 and TRBJ1-4; 7 bases line up with TRBD1. The V gene end was trimmed by 0 bases and the J gene end by 8 bases; junction bases not matched to a gene: 12. The CDR3 consists of 17 residues. In germline, CDR1 is LNHNV, CDR2 YYDKDF (reference sequence). CDR3 region: CATSRETGSASGEKLFF. The DNA of the CDR3 is TGTGCCACCAGCAGAGAGACAGGGTCTGCTTCTGGAGAAAAACTGTTTTTT.

V is TRBV9 and J is TRBJ1-3; no definite D call. The CDR3 runs to 14 residues. Germline V CDR1 and CDR2: SGDLS, YYNGEE. The ends were cut back, 1 base at V and 0 bases at J, with 5 bases in the middle. CDR3 in DNA: TGTGCCAGCAGCGTACAGTTCTCTGGAAACACCATATATTTT. Translation: CASSVQFSGNTIYF.

CDR3 sequence reads: CAWSTPGFQPQHF. The CDR3 DNA follows: TGTGCCTGGAGTACCCCCGGATTTCAGCCCCAGCATTTT. The chain couples TRBV30 to TRBJ1-5; D remains ambiguous. CDR3 length equals 13 residues. Per germline, CDR1 GTSNPN and CDR2 SVGIG (reference sequence). Trimming took off 2 bases at V and 6 bases at J, with 11 bases between the two ends. The variable domain in full, completed from reference TRBV30 and TRBJ1-5, reads SQTIHQWPATLVQPVGSPLSLECTVEGTSNPNLYWYRQAAGRGLQLLFYSVGIGQISSEVPQNLSASRPQDRQFILSSKKLLLSDSGFYLCAWSTPGFQPQHFGDGTRLSIL.

This chain links TRBV15 with TRBJ1-4, with D perhaps matching TRBD1 (5 bases). V lost 1 base to trimming and J lost 8 bases, with 17 bases between them. The germline V gene has CDR1 LNHNV and CDR2 YYDKDF (reference sequence). The CDR3 is 16 residues long. In nucleotides, the CDR3 is TGTGCCACCAGCAGAGTAGACGTGCAGGGAGGGGAAAAACTGTTTTTT. It codes for CATSRVDVQGGEKLFF.

This chain connects TRBV18 to TRBJ1-2; unclear D gene. Trimming stripped 2 bases from V and 1 base from J, with 11 bases between. CDR3 length: 15 residues. Germline V gives CDR1 KGHSH, CDR2 LQKENI. Written as DNA, the CDR3 is TGTGCCAGCTCACCATACCGACCGGGTAACTATGGCTACACCTTC. Amino acid sequence: CASSPYRPGNYGYTF.

This chain connects TRBV5-4 to TRBJ2-2; 8 bases are a match to TRBD2. Germline V gene lookup returns CDR1 SGHNT and CDR2 YYREEE (reference sequence). Trimming at V came to 4 bases and at J to 2 bases, leaving 4 bases not matched to a gene. The CDR3 loop spans 15 amino acids. DNA for the CDR3: TGTGCCAGCAGCCCGGGGGGGGGAAACACCGGGGAGCTGTTTTTT. Residues: CASSPGGGNTGELFF.

The V and J genes are TRBV18 and TRBJ2-2; D unclear. The CDR3 spans 16 residues. Trimming stripped 0 bases from V and 3 bases from J, with 11 bases between. The germline gives CDR1 KGHSH, CDR2 LQKENI. The CDR3: CASSPPAAEDTGELFF. The DNA of the CDR3 is TGTGCCAGCTCACCACCTGCAGCAGAGGACACCGGGGAGCTGTTTTTT.

This chain joins TRBV7-9 and TRBJ1-1; unclear D gene. The germline V and J ends were trimmed by 5 bases and 3 bases, with 4 bases remaining between them. CDR1 is SEHNR and CDR2 is FQNEAQ in the germline V gene (reference sequence). This CDR3 is 11 amino acids long. The CDR3 nucleotides read TGTGCCAGCAGCCGGGACACTGAAGCTTTCTTT. Translated: CASSRDTEAFF. The full variable domain, completed using reference TRBV7-9 and TRBJ1-1, is DTGVSQNPRHKITKRGQNVTFRCDPISEHNRLYWYRQTLGQGPEFLTYFQNEAQLEKSRLLSDRFSAERPKGSFSTLEIQRTEQGDSAMYLCASSRDTEAFFGQGTRLTVV.

This chain connects TRBV29-1 to TRBJ2-7, with D perhaps matching TRBD2 (7 bases). Germline V gives CDR1 SQVTM, CDR2 ANQGSEA. With 2 bases removed from V and 4 bases from J, the gap between germline ends came to 15 bases. This CDR3 is 14 amino acids long. The CDR3 region has the DNA TGCAGCGTTGAACCGGAGAGGGGGGGGTACGAGCAGTACTTC. This sequence encodes CSVEPERGGYEQYF.

This clone appeared a single time. V usage is TRBV5-6 and J usage is TRBJ1-2; unclear D gene. Germline V gene lookup returns CDR1 SGHDT and CDR2 YYEEEE. The CDR3 spans 17 residues. V lost 0 bases, J lost 4 bases, and 19 bases lay in between. In DNA form, the CDR3 reads TGTGCCAGCAGCTTGGCGGGCCGATTAGTAGATCCCTATGGCTACACCTTC. Amino acids: CASSLAGRLVDPYGYTF. Combining the CDR3 with reference TRBV5-6 and TRBJ1-2 gives the whole variable domain DAGVTQSPTHLIKTRGQQVTLRCSPKSGHDTVSWYQQALGQGPQFIFQYYEEEERQRGNFPDRFSGHQFPNYSSELNVNALLLGDSALYLCASSLAGRLVDPYGYTFGSGTRLTVV.

This clone was observed a single time. This chain uses TRBV7-9 with TRBJ2-1, with 7 positions matching TRBD1. The CDR3 loop spans 14 amino acids. Germline loops: CDR1 SEHNR, CDR2 FQNEAQ (reference sequence). The V segment lost 4 bases and the J segment 5 bases; nucleotides outside the gene matches: 5. The CDR3 DNA is TGTGCCAGCAGCTCCGGGACAGCGGACAATGAGCAGTTCTTC. Its protein is CASSSGTADNEQFF.

This chain links TRBV28 with TRBJ1-2; no firm D call. The CDR3 length is 15 residues. V was cut by 5 bases and J by 0 bases, with 13 bases left in between. Per the germline V gene, CDR1 is MDHEN and CDR2 is SYDVKM. The CDR3 DNA is TGTGCCAGCAGTCTACGACGAGTAACTAACTATGGCTACACCTTC. The encoded protein is CASSLRRVTNYGYTF.

The rearrangement uses TRBV19 and TRBJ2-2, with 7 bases lining up with TRBD1. Looked up from germline, CDR1 is LNHDA and CDR2 is SQIVND (reference sequence). This CDR3 is built from 14 residues. Germline trimming cut 2 bases from V and 7 bases from J; bases unmatched to any gene: 4. For the CDR3, the DNA is TGTGCCAGTAGTATAACGGGACAGAGCGGGGAGCTGTTTTTT. Translation: CASSITGQSGELFF.

This clone was picked up one time. V is TRBV27 and J is TRBJ1-1; the match to TRBD1 covers 12 bases. Germline V gene data show CDR1 as MNHEY and CDR2 as SMNVEV (reference sequence). CDR3 length equals 18 residues. With 5 bases clipped from V and 1 base from J, the junction kept 11 bases outside the gene matches. This chain's CDR3 is CASSPGDRGHLWNTEAFF. CDR3 in DNA: TGTGCCAGCAGTCCCGGGGACAGGGGGCATCTGTGGAACACTGAAGCTTTCTTT.

The CDR3 region is CASSHPGLAGGQNRDTQYF. Here the CDR3 DNA reads TGCGCCAGCAGCCACCCGGGACTAGCGGGGGGGCAGAATAGAGATACGCAGTATTTT. This chain links TRBV4-1 with TRBJ2-3, with 16 bases fitting TRBD2. J gave up 5 bases and V 3 bases, and 11 bases lay outside the gene matches. Looked up from germline, CDR1 is MGHRA and CDR2 is YSYEKL. The CDR3 runs to 19 residues.

The chain carries TRBV7-7 and TRBJ1-5, with TRBD1 matching 9 bases. Germline V gene sequence: CDR1 SSHAT, CDR2 FNYEAQ (reference sequence). This CDR3 is 16 amino acids long. V shed 6 bases, J shed 4 bases, and the junction held 10 bases outside the gene matches. CDR3 in DNA: TGTGCCAGCAGACCAACAGGGGGCGCGGGGAATCAGCCCCAGCATTTT. It yields the protein CASRPTGGAGNQPQHF.

The rearrangement links TRBV30 to TRBJ1-2, with 11 bases aligning to TRBD1. Germline values: CDR1 GTSNPN, CDR2 SVGIG (reference sequence). The V gene end was trimmed by 2 bases and the J gene end by 3 bases; junction bases not matched to a gene: 8. The CDR3 runs to 16 residues. Here the CDR3 DNA reads TGTGCCTGGAGTATGACGCGGACAGGGGGCCACTATGGCTACACCTTC. Its translation is CAWSMTRTGGHYGYTF.